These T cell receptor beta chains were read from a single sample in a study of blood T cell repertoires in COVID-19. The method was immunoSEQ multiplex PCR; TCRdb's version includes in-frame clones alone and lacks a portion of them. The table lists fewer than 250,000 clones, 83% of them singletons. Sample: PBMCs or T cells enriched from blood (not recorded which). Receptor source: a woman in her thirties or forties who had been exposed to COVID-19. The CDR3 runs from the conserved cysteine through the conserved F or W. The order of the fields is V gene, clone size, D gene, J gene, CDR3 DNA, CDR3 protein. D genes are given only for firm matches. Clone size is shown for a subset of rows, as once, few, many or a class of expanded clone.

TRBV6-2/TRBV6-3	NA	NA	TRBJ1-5	TGTGCCAGCAGCAACAACAGACTAAAGAGCATTTTT	CASSNNRLKSIF
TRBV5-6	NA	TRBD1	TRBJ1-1	TGTGCCAGCAGCCTACCGGGACAGGGGGGACTAATCTTT	CASSLPGQGGLIF
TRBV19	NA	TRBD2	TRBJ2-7	TGTGCCAGTAGTAGACTAGCGGGGGCTACTCCCTACGAGCAGTACTTC	CASSRLAGATPYEQYF
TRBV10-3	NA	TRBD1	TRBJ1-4	TGTGCCATCATGGGTTCGGTTCGGGACAGAGCAACTAATGAAAAACTGTTTTTT	CAIMGSVRDRATNEKLFF
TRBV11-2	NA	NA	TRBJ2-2	TGTGCCAGCACCCCCACTTCCACCGGGGAGCTGTTTTTT	CASTPTSTGELFF
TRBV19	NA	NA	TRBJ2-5	TGTGCCAGTAGCTTGGGAGCGGTCCAAGAGACCCAGTACTTC	CASSLGAVQETQYF
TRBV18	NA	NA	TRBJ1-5	TGTGCCAGCTCACCCAGTGGAGACAGCTCACAGCCCCAGCATTTT	CASSPSGDSSQPQHF
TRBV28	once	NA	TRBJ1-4	TGTGCCAGCAGCTCGGACAGAACTAATGAAAAACTGTTTTTT	CASSSDRTNEKLFF
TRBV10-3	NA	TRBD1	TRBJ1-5	TGTGCCATCAATGACAGGGCCAATCAGCCCCAGCATTTT	CAINDRANQPQHF
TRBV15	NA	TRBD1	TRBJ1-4	TGTGCCGTCTCAGGGGGCGCAGATGAAAAACTGTTTTTT	CAVSGGADEKLFF
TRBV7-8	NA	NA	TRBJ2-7	TGTGCCAGCAGCTTAGGTGTCCGGACAGATACCTACGAGCAGTACTTC	CASSLGVRTDTYEQYF
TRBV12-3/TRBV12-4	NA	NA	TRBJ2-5	TGTGCCAGCAGTTTAGCCGGGGTAGGCGACCAGTACTTC	CASSLAGVGDQYF
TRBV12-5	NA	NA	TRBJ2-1	TGTGCTAGTGGTTCCCGTTCAGGGCAGGGGTACAATGAGCAGTTCTTC	CASGSRSGQGYNEQFF
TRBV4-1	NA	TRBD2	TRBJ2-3	TGCGCCAGCAGCCAAGGAGGGACTAGCGGACGGCGGGATACGCAGTATTTT	CASSQGGTSGRRDTQYF
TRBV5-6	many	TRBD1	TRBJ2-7	TGTGCCAGCAGCGGGGACAGGGTCTACGAGCAGTACTTC	CASSGDRVYEQYF
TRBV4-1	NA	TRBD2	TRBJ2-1	TGCGCCAGCAGCCAAGAGGGAGCGGGGACCTACAATGAGCAGTTCTTC	CASSQEGAGTYNEQFF
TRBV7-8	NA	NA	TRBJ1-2	TGTGCCAGCAGCTTAGTTGCCGGTGATGGCTACACCTTC	CASSLVAGDGYTF
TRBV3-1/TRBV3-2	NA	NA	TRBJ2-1	TGTGCCAGCAGCCAAGAGACAGGAATTGAGCAGTTCTTC	CASSQETGIEQFF
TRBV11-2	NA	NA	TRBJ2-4	TGTGCCAGCAGCTTAGGTACAGGAGTAGCCAAAAACATTCAGTACTTC	CASSLGTGVAKNIQYF
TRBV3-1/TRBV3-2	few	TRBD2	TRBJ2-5	TGTGCCAGCAGCCAAGATCGGGGGGTTGTGGGAGAGACCCAGTACTTC	CASSQDRGVVGETQYF
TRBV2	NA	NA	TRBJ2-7	TGTGCCAGCAGGGTTCAGGGCTACGAGCAGTACTTC	CASRVQGYEQYF
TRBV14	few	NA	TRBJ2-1	TGTGCCAGCAGCCAAGTTTTCGGTGGTGAGCAGTTCTTC	CASSQVFGGEQFF
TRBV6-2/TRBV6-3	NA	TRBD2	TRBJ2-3	TGTGCCAGCAGCCCGGGACTAGGGTCGTTAGATACGCAGTATTTT	CASSPGLGSLDTQYF
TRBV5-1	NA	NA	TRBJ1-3	TGCGCCAGCAGCTTGGATGGGACTCCTGACTCTGGAAACACCATATATTTT	CASSLDGTPDSGNTIYF
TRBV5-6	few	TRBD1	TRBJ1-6	TGTGCCAGCAGTCGGGAGGGACAGACTTATTCACCCCTCCACTTT	CASSREGQTYSPLHF
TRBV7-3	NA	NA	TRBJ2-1	TGTGCCAGCAGCTCTGCTGGCGGGGGCCTTTACAATGAGCAGTTCTTC	CASSSAGGGLYNEQFF
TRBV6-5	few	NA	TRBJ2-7	TGTGCCAGCAGACGTCGACAGGAAAGCTCCTACGAGCAGTACTTC	CASRRRQESSYEQYF
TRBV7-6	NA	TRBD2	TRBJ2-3	TGTGCCAGCAGCCGAAGCGGGGGCGGGACAGATACGCAGTATTTT	CASSRSGGGTDTQYF
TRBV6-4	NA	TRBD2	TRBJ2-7	TGTGCCAGCAGTAAATCCGGGACTAGCATCGCCGAGCAGTACTTC	CASSKSGTSIAEQYF
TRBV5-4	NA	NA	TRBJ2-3	TGTGCCAGCAGCTGGGGCCGGGGGGCAATCACAGATACGCAGTATTTT	CASSWGRGAITDTQYF
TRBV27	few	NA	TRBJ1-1	TGTGCCAGCAGTTTATCCGGACAGCGAGCTTTCTTT	CASSLSGQRAFF
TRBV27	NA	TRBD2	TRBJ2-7	TGTGCCAGCAGTTTAGGGACTAGCTCCTACGAGCAGTACTTC	CASSLGTSSYEQYF
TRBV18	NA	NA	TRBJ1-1	TGTGCCAGCTCACTTCAGGATGACACTGAAGCTTTCTTT	CASSLQDDTEAFF
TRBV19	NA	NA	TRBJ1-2	TGTGCCAGTAGTCCATACAGCGGAACGACTACGGTTGCCACACTGAAGGGCTACACCTTC	CASSPYSGTTTVATLKGYTF
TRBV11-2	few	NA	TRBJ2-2	TGTGCCAGCAGCTTACAGGGTGCCACCGGGGAGCTGTTTTTT	CASSLQGATGELFF
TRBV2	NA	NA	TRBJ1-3	TGTGCCAGCACGCCGGACACCGCTGGAAACACCATATATTTT	CASTPDTAGNTIYF
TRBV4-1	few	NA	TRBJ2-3	TGCGCCAGCAGCCTTCACCCTGGGACTAGCACAGATACGCAGTATTTT	CASSLHPGTSTDTQYF
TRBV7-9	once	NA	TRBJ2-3	TGTGCCAGCAGCATGGACTCAACAGATACGCAGTATTTT	CASSMDSTDTQYF
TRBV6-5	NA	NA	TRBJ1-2	TGTGCCAGCAGTTATAGGGCAGGGCGCATCAACTATGGCTACACCTTC	CASSYRAGRINYGYTF